Shown below are 18 T cell receptor beta chains from a single sample sequenced in a study of a mutant IDH1 vaccine in newly diagnosed glioma. Sample time point: week 35, safety follow-up. The study gave 300 ug of mutant IDH1 20-mer peptide per vaccine dose, with topical imiquimod. Their target antigens are unknown. Sequenced by immunoSEQ multiplex PCR; TCRdb stores in-frame clones only, minus some. The table lists 45,000 or so clones, more than 75% of them singletons. Source: PBMCs, taken from a glioma patient whose treatment included an IDH1 peptide vaccine. These receptors came from a woman aged 40 to 50 with glioma.

This chain joins TRBV2 and TRBJ2-5, with TRBD1 identical over 7 bases. Germline V gene lookup returns CDR1 SNHLY and CDR2 FYNNEI. Germline trimming cut 7 bases from V and 2 bases from J; bases unmatched to any gene: 1. The CDR3 length is 12 residues. The CDR3 DNA reads as TGTGCCAGCAAGGGACAGCAAGAGACCCAGTACTTC. Translated: CASKGQQETQYF.

The genes are TRBV5-1 and TRBJ1-6, with TRBD1 matching over 7 bases. The CDR3 loop spans 18 amino acids. V lost 0 bases and J lost 6; bases outside the gene matches: 12. The germline V gene has CDR1 SGHRS and CDR2 YFSETQ. The CDR3 DNA reads TGCGCCAGCAGCTTGGTGGGACAGACGGGGGTCGGTAATTCACCCCTCCACTTT. The encoded protein is CASSLVGQTGVGNSPLHF.

The rearrangement links TRBV5-1 to TRBJ2-3, with D possibly called TRBD1 or TRBD2 (6 bases each). V was cut by 4 bases and J by 0 bases, with 9 bases left in between. The CDR3 has 14 residues. Germline V gives CDR1 SGHRS, CDR2 YFSETQ. The CDR3 is CASSRGESTDTQYF. As DNA, the CDR3 is TGCGCCAGCAGCAGGGGGGAGAGCACAGATACGCAGTATTTT.

The rearrangement joins TRBV4-2 to TRBJ2-1; D might be TRBD2 (5 bases). The CDR3 covers 15 residues. Germline V CDR1 and CDR2: LGHNA, YNFKEQ. Trimming cost V 4 bases and J 2 bases, with 12 bases left between them. CDR3 in DNA: TGTGCCAGCAGCCCCCTAGGGAGCGCCTACAATGAGCAGTTCTTC. Translating it yields CASSPLGSAYNEQFF.

This chain links TRBV7-9 with TRBJ2-3, with D maybe TRBD1 (6 bases). V dropped 4 bases and J dropped 5 bases, with 22 bases sitting between them. Germline V gene data show CDR1 as SEHNR and CDR2 as FQNEAQ (reference sequence). This CDR3 has 17 amino acids. DNA of the CDR3: TGTGCCAGCAGCTCCAACGTCCTAGGGGGACGAATAGATACGCAGTATTTT. It encodes CASSSNVLGGRIDTQYF.

The sample holds one count of this clone. This sequence joins TRBV6-6 and TRBJ1-2; D unresolved. Germline values: CDR1 MNHNY, CDR2 SVGAGI (reference sequence). This CDR3 comprises 14 residues. Between the trimmed V and J ends, which lost 8 bases and 4 bases, there was a span of 17 bases. CDR3 residues: CASFSDPQGYGYTF. For the CDR3, the DNA is TGTGCCAGCTTCTCCGACCCCCAAGGCTATGGCTACACCTTC.

The J gene is TRBJ2-3, the V gene TRBV30; D perhaps matches TRBD1 (6 bases). The CDR3 runs 17 residues. The germline gives CDR1 GTSNPN, CDR2 SVGIG (reference sequence). Trimming removed 3 bases at V and 0 bases at J, with 19 bases between. Written as DNA, the CDR3 is TGTGCCTGGAGCCCTAGGGGGTGGGCGGTGAGCACAGATACGCAGTATTTT. Its translation is CAWSPRGWAVSTDTQYF.

This clone was counted only a few times. V is TRBV2 and J is TRBJ1-5; no clear D gene. Germline lookup yields CDR1 SNHLY and CDR2 FYNNEI. The V and J ends lost 10 bases and 3 bases respectively, with 13 bases between them. The CDR3 contains 13 residues. The CDR3: CATQRRVNQPQHF. In DNA, the CDR3 is TGTGCCACTCAACGGAGGGTCAATCAGCCCCAGCATTTT. The full variable domain, in which reference TRBV2 and TRBJ1-5 provide the parts outside the CDR3, is EPEVTQTPSHQVTQMGQEVILRCVPISNHLYFYWYRQILGQKVEFLVSFYNNEISEKSEIFDDQFSVERPDGSNFTLKIRSTKLEDSAMYFCATQRRVNQPQHFGDGTRLSIL.

The gene calls are TRBV21-1 and TRBJ1-3; no DNA check was done on the table's D call, TRBD1. TRBV21-1 is classified as a pseudogene. The CDR3 runs 16 residues. Written as DNA, the CDR3 is TGTGCCAGCAGCAAAGCTAAAACAGGGCATGGAAACACCATATATTTT. This gives the protein CASSKAKTGHGNTIYF.

This sequence joins TRBV4-1 and TRBJ1-2; no reliable D call. The CDR3 runs 15 residues. Between the trimmed V and J ends, which lost 0 bases and 8 bases, there was a span of 16 bases. From germline, CDR1 is MGHRA and CDR2 YSYEKL. As DNA, the CDR3 is TGCGCCAGCAGCCAAGATCGGGCAGGCCTGATCGGCTACACCTTC. Protein product: CASSQDRAGLIGYTF.

This clone was observed a single time. The chain has TRBV4-3 and TRBJ2-6; weak D call: TRBD2 (5 bases). The CDR3 contains 17 residues. Trimming took off 3 bases at V and 0 bases at J, with 12 bases between the two ends. Germline V gene lookup returns CDR1 LGHNA and CDR2 YSLEER. The CDR3 is CASSQGWTGSGANVLTF. The DNA of the CDR3 is TGCGCCAGCAGCCAGGGATGGACTGGCTCTGGGGCCAACGTCCTGACTTTC.

The chain is built from TRBV5-4 and TRBJ2-7, with 7 positions matching TRBD1. Losses at the gene ends were 2 bases for V and 3 bases for J; bases not matched to a gene: 14. Germline CDR1 and CDR2: SGHNT and YYREEE (reference sequence). This CDR3 contains 17 residues. CDR3 sequence (DNA): TGTGCCAGCAGCTTAGGACAGGCTCTCGATATCAACTACGAGCAGTACTTC. Translating gives CASSLGQALDINYEQYF.

This chain joins TRBV5-1 and TRBJ1-2; 7 bases are shared with TRBD1. CDR3 length: 15 residues. V trimming: 4 bases; J trimming: 8 bases; junction bases outside the gene matches: 14. From germline, CDR1 is SGHRS and CDR2 YFSETQ. CDR3 DNA: TGCGCCAGCAGCCTTGACAGGGCCGCCCAGGCGGGCTACACCTTC. Translation gives CASSLDRAAQAGYTF.

The V gene is TRBV6-1, the J gene TRBJ2-7; tentatively, D is TRBD1 (5 bases). This CDR3 has 14 amino acids. Trimming cost V 6 bases and J 1 base, with 13 bases left between them. Per the germline V gene, CDR1 is MNHNS and CDR2 is SASEGT. This CDR3 is CASRAPGSSYEQYF. The CDR3 DNA is TGTGCCAGCAGGGCACCAGGGTCGTCCTACGAGCAGTACTTC.

The chain combines TRBV7-9 with TRBJ2-7; 10 bases agree with TRBD1. Germline CDR1 and CDR2: SEHNR and FQNEAQ (reference sequence). V dropped 6 bases and J dropped 5; count of bases not matched to a gene: 10. The length of the CDR3 is 15 residues. The CDR3 nucleotides read TGTGCCAGCAGGCCTAACCGGGACAGGGGAAACGAGCAGTACTTC. This sequence encodes CASRPNRDRGNEQYF.

This clone has only a few counts. This rearrangement joins TRBV5-8 to TRBJ1-5, with a weak D call TRBD1 (5 bases). Looked up from germline, CDR1 is SGHTS and CDR2 is YDEGEE. This CDR3 has 15 amino acids. Trimming took 0 bases from V and 7 from J, leaving 14 bases between them. The CDR3 DNA follows: TGTGCCAGCAGCTTGGGAGGGGAGGAGTGGCAGCCCCAGCATTTT. Its translation: CASSLGGEEWQPQHF.

This chain uses TRBV15 with TRBJ2-2, with 8 bases lining up with TRBD1. The CDR3 is made up of 16 amino acids. Germline values: CDR1 LNHNV, CDR2 YYDKDF (reference sequence). Trimming at V came to 3 bases and at J to 3 bases, leaving 6 bases not matched to a gene. For the CDR3, the DNA is TGTGCCACCAGCAGGACTGGACAGGGATACACCGGGGAGCTGTTTTTT. Protein: CATSRTGQGYTGELFF. Using reference TRBV15 and TRBJ2-2 for the parts outside the CDR3, the full variable domain is DAMVIQNPRYQVTQFGKPVTLSCSQTLNHNVMYWYQQKSSQAPKLLFHYYDKDFNNEADTPDNFQSRRPNTSFCFLDIRSPGLGDTAMYLCATSRTGQGYTGELFFGEGSRLTVL.

V and J are TRBV5-1 and TRBJ1-1; D is undetermined. This CDR3 contains 14 residues. Trimming pared 0 bases from V and 4 bases from J, leaving 10 bases between. Germline-derived CDR1 and CDR2 are SGHRS and YFSETQ. The CDR3 protein is CASSLGSGGTEAFF. The CDR3 DNA sequence: TGCGCCAGCAGCTTGGGGTCTGGTGGCACTGAAGCTTTCTTT.